What follows are 29 T cell receptor beta chains derived from one specimen sequenced in a study of OX40 agonist ivuxolimab in advanced cancers. Library creation used the immunoSEQ multiplex PCR assay. TCRdb provides this immuneACCESS table in a form limited to in-frame rearrangements. Some clones are lacking; in checked studies, under half of them reflect an unresolved V gene, and why the rest are absent is not known. The sample profile shows about 39,000 clones; 92% of them were found once. The biggest ten clones account for 20% to 25% of the sample. This sample comprised CD4+ or CD8+ T cells sorted from blood, obtained in a trial of the OX40 agonist ivuxolimab. The receptors shown here come from an adult with an advanced solid tumor such as melanoma, head and neck, liver or kidney cancer.

The rearrangement links TRBV4-1 to TRBJ2-7; 8 bases agree with TRBD2. The CDR3 length is 12 residues. Per germline, CDR1 MGHRA and CDR2 YSYEKL. V shed 4 bases and J 6 bases; nucleotides not matched to a gene: 2. In DNA, the CDR3 is TGCGCCAGCAGCCGGGCGGGGGGCGAGCAGTACTTC. It is translated as CASSRAGGEQYF.

The chain uses TRBV7-8 and TRBJ1-2, with TRBD1 matching over 7 bases. This CDR3 comprises 14 residues. Germline values: CDR1 SGHVS, CDR2 FQNEAQ. V shed 5 bases and J 3 bases; nucleotides not matched to a gene: 6. The CDR3 region has the DNA TGTGCCAGCAGCCAATTCGGGACAGACTATGGCTACACCTTC. Protein product: CASSQFGTDYGYTF.

The V and J genes are TRBV28 and TRBJ2-5; the match to TRBD2 covers 8 bases. CDR1 and CDR2 (germline): MDHEN, SYDVKM. This CDR3 spans 15 amino acids. Trimming removed 2 bases from V and 5 bases from J; junction bases left unmatched: 7. Written as DNA, the CDR3 is TGTGCCAGCAGTTTACCCGGACTAGCAGGGGAGACCCAGTACTTC. This gives the protein CASSLPGLAGETQYF. Supplemented by reference TRBV28 and TRBJ2-5, the full variable domain reads DVKVTQSSRYLVKRTGEKVFLECVQDMDHENMFWYRQDPGLGLRLIYFSYDVKMKEKGDIPEGYSVSREKKERFSLILESASTNQTSMYLCASSLPGLAGETQYFGPGTRLLVL.

The chain is built from TRBV10-1 and TRBJ2-2; TRBD1 matches 8 bases. The CDR3 spans 16 residues. Losses at the gene ends were 5 bases for V and 1 base for J; bases not matched to a gene: 6. CDR1 is WNHNN, CDR2 SYGVQD, per germline (reference sequence). This CDR3 reads CASSLTGTGNTGELFF. CDR3 coding DNA: TGCGCCAGCAGTTTGACCGGGACAGGGAACACCGGGGAGCTGTTTTTT.

The chain carries TRBV28 and TRBJ1-2; TRBD1 aligns across 9 bases. The length of the CDR3 is 13 residues. V lost 6 bases, J lost 3 bases, and 2 bases stayed unmatched. Germline CDR1 is MDHEN and CDR2 is SYDVKM. The CDR3 DNA is TGTGCCAGCAGGCGACAGGGGGACTATGGCTACACCTTC. Amino acid sequence: CASRRQGDYGYTF.

The chain links TRBV11-2 to TRBJ2-7; D is unresolved. CDR3 size: 15 residues. Germline-derived CDR1 and CDR2 are SGHAT and FQNNGV. V was pared by 0 bases and J by 7 bases, with 16 bases between. DNA of the CDR3: TGTGCCAGCAGCTTAGATCCCCGGTTACAAGGAGAGCAGTACTTC. Encoded protein: CASSLDPRLQGEQYF.

The rearrangement joins TRBV28 to TRBJ2-7; D is ambiguous. CDR1 is MDHEN and CDR2 is SYDVKM in the germline V gene. V lost 6 bases and J lost 5, with 17 bases in between. This CDR3 region has 14 residues. CDR3 sequence: CASRPQVNYDEQYF. For the CDR3, the DNA is TGTGCCAGCAGGCCTCAGGTCAATTACGACGAGCAGTACTTC.

V usage is TRBV7-8 and J usage is TRBJ2-7, with 8 positions matching TRBD2. This CDR3 is built from 13 residues. Germline CDR1 is SGHVS and CDR2 is FQNEAQ. V dropped 4 bases and J dropped 10; count of bases not matched to a gene: 9. The CDR3 DNA is TGTGCCAGCAGCTCAGCGGGAGCAGGGAAACAGTACTTC. Protein product: CASSSAGAGKQYF.

The chain has TRBV30 and TRBJ2-5; TRBD2 is a possible D gene (6 bases). Per the germline V gene, CDR1 is GTSNPN and CDR2 is SVGIG (reference sequence). V shed 4 bases and J shed 2 bases, with 14 bases lying between them. The CDR3 runs to 14 residues. As DNA, the CDR3 is TGTGCCTGGAAAGGAATGGGACTGCAAGAGACCCAGTACTTC. This translates into CAWKGMGLQETQYF. Combining the CDR3 with reference TRBV30 and TRBJ2-5 gives the whole variable domain SQTIHQWPATLVQPVGSPLSLECTVEGTSNPNLYWYRQAAGRGLQLLFYSVGIGQISSEVPQNLSASRPQDRQFILSSKKLLLSDSGFYLCAWKGMGLQETQYFGPGTRLLVL.

This clone appeared a single time. V gene TRBV4-2 combines with J gene TRBJ2-3, with 13 positions matching TRBD2. CDR1 and CDR2 from the germline V gene are LGHNA and YNFKEQ. With V trimmed by 0 bases and J by 3 bases, 3 bases remained unmatched. This CDR3 spans 17 amino acids. DNA for the CDR3: TGTGCCAGCAGCCAAGAATGGACTAGCGGGAGTACAGATACGCAGTATTTT. As protein: CASSQEWTSGSTDTQYF.

The chain joins TRBV2 to TRBJ2-2; D is perhaps TRBD2 (6 bases). Germline V gives CDR1 SNHLY, CDR2 FYNNEI. V was pared by 8 bases and J by 7 bases, with 11 bases between. The CDR3 is 12 residues long. DNA of the CDR3: TGTGCCAGCCTATCGGGGGACGGGGAGCTGTTTTTT. It is translated as CASLSGDGELFF.

The CDR3 nucleotides are TGTGCCTGGAGTGTTCCAGCCTACGAGCAGTACTTC. This sequence encodes CAWSVPAYEQYF. This rearrangement joins TRBV30 to TRBJ2-7, with no clear D. V was clipped by 0 bases and J by 2 bases, with 5 bases between them. The CDR3 sequence is 12 residues long. CDR1 GTSNPN and CDR2 SVGIG come from the germline V gene (reference sequence).

V and J are TRBV19 and TRBJ2-7, with 7 bases that match TRBD1. Germline V gene sequence: CDR1 LNHDA, CDR2 SQIVND (reference sequence). Losses at the gene ends were 5 bases for V and 2 bases for J; bases not matched to a gene: 6. This CDR3 spans 14 amino acids. The CDR3 loop reads CASSSDDRAYEQYF. The CDR3 nucleotides are TGTGCCAGTAGTTCTGATGACAGGGCCTACGAGCAGTACTTC.

The chain joins TRBV11-3 to TRBJ2-2, with 9 bases fitting TRBD2. The germline V gene has CDR1 SGHNT and CDR2 YENEEA. J was trimmed by 4 bases and V by 2 bases; bases with no gene match: 2. CDR3 length: 15 residues. The CDR3: CASSLSSGATGELFF. The DNA for the CDR3 is TGTGCCAGCAGCTTATCTAGCGGGGCCACCGGGGAGCTGTTTTTT.

This clone was found a few times. The chain carries TRBV10-2 and TRBJ2-7; TRBD2 matches at 9 bases. The CDR3 is 14 residues long. J was trimmed by 5 bases and V by 6 bases; bases with no gene match: 8. The V gene's germline CDR1 is WSHSY and CDR2 SAAADI. The CDR3 spells CASSTGLAVHEQYF. The DNA of the CDR3 is TGCGCCAGCAGCACGGGACTAGCAGTTCACGAGCAGTACTTC.

This clone was observed a handful of times. This chain connects TRBV4-2 to TRBJ2-6; 7 nucleotides align to TRBD1. Germline trimming cut 3 bases from V and 4 bases from J; bases unmatched to any gene: 9. The CDR3 has 17 residues. The V gene's germline CDR1 is LGHNA and CDR2 YNFKEQ. The CDR3 is CASSHPTGMEGANVLTF. The CDR3 nucleotides are TGTGCCAGCAGCCACCCGACAGGGATGGAAGGGGCCAACGTCCTGACTTTC.

This clone was recorded once. The chain employs TRBV2 and TRBJ2-1; no firm D call. Trimming stripped 8 bases from V and 0 bases from J, with 14 bases between. This CDR3 contains 15 residues. From germline, CDR1 is SNHLY and CDR2 FYNNEI. The CDR3 spells CASPHSTGSYNEQFF. Here the CDR3 DNA reads TGTGCCAGCCCCCATTCGACGGGCTCCTACAATGAGCAGTTCTTC.

The V and J genes are TRBV7-2 and TRBJ2-3; D remains unclear. Trimming left V 4 bases short and J 2 bases short, with 13 bases between. CDR1 and CDR2 (germline): SGHTA, FQGNSA. The CDR3 has 15 residues. Here the CDR3 DNA reads TGTGCCAGCAGCTCCTCTTGGGCTCTCACAGATACGCAGTATTTT. Its translation is CASSSSWALTDTQYF. Supplemented by reference TRBV7-2 and TRBJ2-3, the full variable domain reads GAGVSQSPSNKVTEKGKDVELRCDPISGHTALYWYRQSLGQGLEFLIYFQGNSAPDKSGLPSDRFSAERTGGSVSTLTIQRTQQEDSAVYLCASSSSWALTDTQYFGPGTRLTVL.

V is TRBV5-1 and J is TRBJ2-3; no clear D. V lost 5 bases, J lost 4 bases, and 8 bases lay in between. The CDR3 has 12 residues. Germline lookup yields CDR1 SGHRS and CDR2 YFSETQ. The CDR3, as DNA: TGCGCCAGCAGTCCCGATGCAGATACGCAGTATTTT. This sequence encodes CASSPDADTQYF.

This rearrangement joins TRBV6-4 to TRBJ2-1; no definite D call. The length of the CDR3 is 16 residues. Germline loops: CDR1 MRHNA, CDR2 SNTAGT. V was pared by 2 bases and J by 3 bases, with 14 bases between. The CDR3 sequence is CASSDGQNPLYNEQFF. Here the CDR3 DNA reads TGTGCCAGCAGTGACGGGCAGAATCCCCTCTACAATGAGCAGTTCTTC.

V and J are TRBV28 and TRBJ2-7; 10 bases agree with TRBD2. Germline-derived CDR1 and CDR2 are MDHEN and SYDVKM. Trimming cost V 2 bases and J 2 bases; bases outside gene matches: 6. CDR3 length: 16 amino acids. CDR3 sequence: CASSLARTSGPYEQYF. The DNA of the CDR3 is TGTGCCAGCAGTTTAGCCCGGACTAGCGGCCCCTACGAGCAGTACTTC.

Concerning this clone itself: At one end the junction does not follow the germline gene, possibly because of a read error. The rearrangement links TRBV2 to TRBJ2-7; no clear D. Germline-derived CDR1 and CDR2 are SNHLY and FYNNEI. The CDR3 spans 11 residues. In nucleotides, the CDR3 is TGTGCCAGCCTTACAGCCCTGAGTTGGAAATTC. Its protein product is CASLTALSWKF.

The chain couples TRBV7-9 to TRBJ2-3; D tentatively reads TRBD1 or TRBD2 (6 bases each). There are 15 residues in the CDR3. The V gene's germline CDR1 is SEHNR and CDR2 FQNEAQ (reference sequence). The germline V and J ends were trimmed by 3 bases and 6 bases, with 16 bases remaining between them. The CDR3 region is CASSLRGGGDDTQYF. Written as DNA, the CDR3 is TGTGCCAGCAGCTTGCGCGGAGGGGGTGACGATACGCAGTATTTT.

This CDR3 is CASSQTGVYGYTF. The DNA of the CDR3 is TGTGCCAGCAGCCAGACAGGGGTCTATGGCTACACCTTC. The J gene is TRBJ1-2, the V gene TRBV5-4; 8 bases match TRBD1. The germline V gene has CDR1 SGHNT and CDR2 YYREEE (reference sequence). Unmatched junction bases numbered 3, after V lost 4 bases and J lost 4 bases. The CDR3 covers 13 residues. Looking up the rest from reference TRBV5-4 and TRBJ1-2 gives the full variable domain: ETGVTQSPTHLIKTRGQQVTLRCSSQSGHNTVSWYQQALGQGPQFIFQYYREEENGRGNFPPRFSGLQFPNYSSELNVNALELDDSALYLCASSQTGVYGYTFGSGTRLTVV.

CDR3 loop: CASSLASGGRTGELFF. The DNA of the CDR3 is TGTGCCAGCAGTTTGGCTAGCGGAGGGCGGACCGGGGAGCTGTTTTTT. J is TRBJ2-2 and V is TRBV28, with 7 bases fitting TRBD2. The V gene's germline CDR1 is MDHEN and CDR2 SYDVKM. The CDR3 loop spans 16 amino acids. V lost 3 bases to trimming and J lost 5 bases; unmatched junction nucleotides: 9. Using reference TRBV28 and TRBJ2-2 for the parts outside the CDR3, the full variable domain is DVKVTQSSRYLVKRTGEKVFLECVQDMDHENMFWYRQDPGLGLRLIYFSYDVKMKEKGDIPEGYSVSREKKERFSLILESASTNQTSMYLCASSLASGGRTGELFFGEGSRLTVL.

This clone was observed a handful of times. The chain joins TRBV6-5 to TRBJ2-1; a weak D match, TRBD1 (7 bases). Trimming left V 0 bases short and J 8 bases short, with 11 bases between. The CDR3 spans 14 residues. CDR1 is MNHEY, CDR2 SVGAGI, per germline. The CDR3 DNA sequence: TGTGCCAGCAGTTACTCTTTCAGGGGGGATGAGCAGTTCTTC. Translating gives CASSYSFRGDEQFF.

The rearrangement joins TRBV7-8 to TRBJ2-2; D might be TRBD1 (5 bases). This CDR3 spans 16 amino acids. CDR1 SGHVS and CDR2 FQNEAQ come from the germline V gene. The V and J ends lost 4 bases and 5 bases respectively, with 17 bases between them. Here the CDR3 reads CASSSSRAGCTGELFF. The DNA of the CDR3 is TGTGCCAGCAGCTCTTCCCGGGCAGGGTGTACCGGGGAGCTGTTTTTT.

This chain joins TRBV9 and TRBJ2-1; 9 bases fit TRBD2. CDR3 length: 20 amino acids. Trimming took 0 bases from V and 5 from J; bases not matched to a gene: 18. Germline CDR1 and CDR2: SGDLS and YYNGEE. Written as DNA, the CDR3 is TGTGCCAGCAGCGTAGGACGCGCTAGCGGGACATCCTCATCCCACAATGAGCAGTTCTTC. Amino acid sequence: CASSVGRASGTSSSHNEQFF.

The chain recombines TRBV28 with TRBJ2-7; D gene unclear. This CDR3 contains 10 residues. Germline V gene data show CDR1 as MDHEN and CDR2 as SYDVKM. V was shortened by 8 bases and J by 1 base, with 3 bases between the two germline ends. The CDR3 sequence is CASGSYEQYF. As DNA, the CDR3 is TGTGCCAGCGGTTCCTACGAGCAGTACTTC.